This T cell receptor beta chain was recovered during a study of breast tumors, draining lymph nodes, adjacent tissues. Study-wide results and caveats: Compared with basal-like, luminal-like tumors shared significantly more repertoire with nontumor tissue. The lymph node origin of tumor T cells was framed as consistent with a hypothesis, not demonstrated. Tumors had less TCR diversity than lymph nodes, more than nontumor tissue.

TCRdb analysed the multiplex PCR reads with MiXCR anew, one entry per CDR3 protein. Of tens of thousands of distinct CDR3 sequences listed, approximately 19% are singletons. This clonotype was counted ten times or more. As yet, its antigen is unknown. The lymph nodes were axillary draining lymph nodes from breast cancer patients. Per the germline V gene, CDR1 is MNHNS and CDR2 is SASEGT. This CDR3 spans 14 amino acids. Trimming took 10 bases from V and 7 from J, leaving 17 bases between them. The sequenced sample was axillary lymph node tissue. The origin of this receptor is a female donor with breast cancer. Some clones in this sample may be carry-over from other donors' samples. V usage is TRBV6-1 and J usage is TRBJ1-6; D unclear. CDR3 protein: CATLRGGENSPLHF. DNA of the CDR3: TGTGCCACCCTCAGAGGAGGAGAGAATTCACCCCTCCACTTT.